This T cell receptor beta chain was identified during a study of cytomegalovirus exposure and HLA in healthy donors. Findings of the study overall: Reports showed the classifier diagnosing cytomegalovirus status with high specificity and sensitivity.

The protocol was immunoSEQ multiplex PCR, while the TCRdb copy is restricted to in-frame clones and leaves out a portion. Counted here are approximately 57,000 clones, about 92% occurring once; the ten biggest clones make up around 5.8%. Points on this clone: What it binds is unknown.

Trimming shortened V by 2 bases and J by 4 bases, and 7 bases separated the two germline ends. This CDR3 is 13 amino acids long. Germline V CDR1 and CDR2: SGHTA, FQGNSA. J is TRBJ2-3 and V is TRBV7-2; no clear D gene. The receptor's source is a woman between 18 and 29 years old in good health and CMV-seronegative. The material sequenced was PBMCs. The CDR3 DNA follows: TGTGCCAGCAGCTTATACAGTCCAGATACGCAGTATTTT. It encodes CASSLYSPDTQYF.